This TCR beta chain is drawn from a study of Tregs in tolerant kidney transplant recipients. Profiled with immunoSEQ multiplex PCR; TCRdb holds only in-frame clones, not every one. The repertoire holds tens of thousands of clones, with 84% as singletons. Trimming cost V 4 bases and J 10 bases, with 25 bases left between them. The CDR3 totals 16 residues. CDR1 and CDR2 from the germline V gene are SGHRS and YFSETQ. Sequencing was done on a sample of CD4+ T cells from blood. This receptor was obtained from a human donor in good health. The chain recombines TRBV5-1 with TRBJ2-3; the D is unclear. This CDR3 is CASSPTPLSRSRAQYF. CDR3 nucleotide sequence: TGCGCCAGCAGCCCCACCCCTCTTTCCCGCTCCCGGGCGCAGTATTTT. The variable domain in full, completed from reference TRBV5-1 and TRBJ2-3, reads KAGVTQTPRYLIKTRGQQVTLSCSPISGHRSVSWYQQTPGQGLQFLFEYFSETQRNKGNFPGRFSGRQFSNSRSEMNVSTLELGDSALYLCASSPTPLSRSRAQYFGPGTRLTVL.